A selection of T cell receptor beta chains follows, all from one sample in a study of blood T cell repertoires in COVID-19. Measured with immunoSEQ multiplex PCR; TCRdb has only the in-frame clones, and not every one. The data show approximately 110,000 clones, with about 78% seen just once and about 4.5% held by the top ten. The specimen sequenced was peripheral blood. The receptor source for this set is a human donor in a cohort sampled during active or convalescent COVID-19. The CDR3 runs from the conserved cysteine through the conserved F or W. The D gene is left open where the match is weak. Expanded clones are given a class, and other clones once, few, many or no size at all.

CASRPGLFQETQYF TGTGCCAGCAGACCGGGACTCTTCCAAGAGACCCAGTACTTC . TRBV6-6 . TRBJ2-5
CASSVLSSEQYF TGTGCCAGCAGCGTCTTGTCTAGCGAGCAGTACTTC . TRBV5-4 . TRBJ2-7
CASSLDRGYEQYF TGTGCCAGCAGCTTGGACAGGGGGTACGAGCAGTACTTC TRBD1 TRBV5-4 few TRBJ2-7
CASSLSPGKYF TGTGCCAGCAGTTTATCTCCAGGGAAGTACTTC . TRBV12-3/TRBV12-4 . TRBJ2-7
CASSRGQNTYEQYF TGTGCCAGCAGCCGTGGACAGAACACCTACGAGCAGTACTTC . TRBV11-2 once TRBJ2-7
CASSWGGYGYTF TGTGCCAGCAGCTGGGGAGGCTATGGCTACACCTTC . TRBV6-5 . TRBJ1-2
CAGSGQGSEKLFF TGTGCCGGATCAGGACAGGGAAGTGAAAAACTGTTTTTT TRBD1 TRBV5-8 . TRBJ1-4
CASSPSTGRRRNF TGTGCCAGCAGTCCTTCGACAGGGCGGAGGAGGAACTTC TRBD1 TRBV12-3/TRBV12-4 . TRBJ2-5
CASSVSQVTGPLNTEAFF TGTGCCAGCAGCGTATCCCAAGTGACAGGGCCATTGAACACTGAAGCTTTCTTT TRBD1 TRBV9 once TRBJ1-1
CASSIGTGGYEQYF TGTGCCAGTAGTATCGGGACAGGGGGTTACGAGCAGTACTTC TRBD1 TRBV19 . TRBJ2-7
CASSQNYRGTDTQYF TGCGCCAGCAGCCAGAACTACAGGGGCACAGATACGCAGTATTTT . TRBV4-1 once TRBJ2-3
CASSLSDHNEQFF TGTGCCAGCAGCCTAAGCGACCACAATGAGCAGTTCTTC . TRBV3-1/TRBV3-2 . TRBJ2-1
CASSLFPGQRHYEQYF TGTGCCAGCAGCCTTTTCCCGGGACAGCGCCACTACGAGCAGTACTTC TRBD1 TRBV3-1/TRBV3-2 . TRBJ2-7
CASSQDGGRYSNQPQHF TGCGCCAGCAGCCAAGACGGGGGGCGGTATAGCAATCAGCCCCAGCATTTT . TRBV4-1 . TRBJ1-5
CASSYRGTGNTIYF TGTGCCAGCAGTTACAGGGGGACTGGAAACACCATATATTTT . TRBV6-5 . TRBJ1-3
CASSFSFEAFF TGTGCCAGCAGTTTTTCTTTCGAAGCTTTCTTT . TRBV28 . TRBJ1-1
CASSPRTSGSGTQYF TGTGCCAGCAGCCCACGGACTAGCGGGTCGGGTACGCAGTATTTT TRBD2 TRBV5-4 once TRBJ2-3
CASSYQGPQPQHF TGTGCCAGCAGTTATCAGGGTCCTCAGCCCCAGCATTTT . TRBV6-6 few TRBJ1-5
CASSLSAGRSGANVLTF TGTGCCAGCAGTTTATCTGCGGGACGCTCTGGGGCCAACGTCCTGACTTTC . TRBV27 . TRBJ2-6
CASSLDRVNTGELFF TGCGCCAGCAGCTTGGACAGGGTAAACACCGGGGAGCTGTTTTTT . TRBV5-1 . TRBJ2-2
CASRRDTSYEQYF TGTGCCAGCAGAAGGGACACCTCCTACGAGCAGTACTTC . TRBV14 . TRBJ2-7
CASSSWGTSGNPTGELFF TGTGCCAGCAGCTCCTGGGGGACTAGCGGAAATCCCACCGGGGAGCTGTTTTTT TRBD2 TRBV7-9 few TRBJ2-2
CASSTTGGGYYGYTF TGTGCCAGCAGTACTACAGGGGGTGGATACTATGGCTACACCTTC TRBD1 TRBV28 few TRBJ1-2
CASYSGRGEQYF TGTGCCAGCTACAGCGGGAGGGGAGAGCAGTACTTC TRBD2 TRBV2 . TRBJ2-7
CASSLSGMGYNEQFF TGTGCCAGCAGCTTATCCGGGATGGGCTACAATGAGCAGTTCTTC . TRBV7-2 . TRBJ2-1
CASSLGPSGLITDTQYF TGTGCCAGCAGCTTAGGGCCTAGCGGCTTGATCACAGATACGCAGTATTTT TRBD2 TRBV7-2 . TRBJ2-3
CASSGTSGRSYNEQFF TGTGCCAGCAGCGGTACTAGCGGTCGCTCCTACAATGAGCAGTTCTTC TRBD2 TRBV11-1 . TRBJ2-1
CASSIDISGGYEQYF TGTGCCAGCAGTATTGACATTTCAGGAGGCTACGAGCAGTACTTC . TRBV28 . TRBJ2-7
CASSQDVGGKYF TGTGCCAGCAGCCAAGATGTCGGGGGGAAGTACTTC TRBD2 TRBV3-1/TRBV3-2 . TRBJ2-7
CASGRLDTQYF TGTGCCAGCGGGCGATTAGATACGCAGTATTTT . TRBV3-1/TRBV3-2 . TRBJ2-3
CASSISWAGEWGYTF TGTGCCAGTAGTATTTCCTGGGCAGGGGAATGGGGCTACACCTTC . TRBV19 once TRBJ1-2
CASSQRLTSGGYTDTQYF TGCGCCAGCAGCCAAAGGCTGACTAGCGGGGGATACACAGATACGCAGTATTTT TRBD2 TRBV4-3 . TRBJ2-3
CASSYPSGTAIYNEQFF TGTGCCAGCAGTTACCCCTCCGGGACTGCAATATACAATGAGCAGTTCTTC . TRBV6-2/TRBV6-3 . TRBJ2-1
CASSKITGANTEAFF TGTGCCAGTAGTAAGATAACAGGGGCGAACACTGAAGCTTTCTTT TRBD1 TRBV19 . TRBJ1-1
CASSEYGSAGSHTEAFF TGTGCCAGCAGTGAATATGGATCGGCAGGGTCCCACACTGAAGCTTTCTTT . TRBV6-1 once TRBJ1-1
CASSLSGLEETQYF TGTGCCAGCAGCTTATCAGGGCTGGAAGAGACCCAGTACTTC . TRBV7-9 . TRBJ2-5
CSVALGGRGTGELFF TGCAGCGTTGCTTTAGGGGGCAGGGGCACCGGGGAGCTGTTTTTT TRBD1 TRBV29-1 . TRBJ2-2
CASSPAGQTVNQPQHF TGTGCCAGCTCACCAGCAGGACAGACCGTCAATCAGCCCCAGCATTTT . TRBV18 . TRBJ1-5
CASSLGSGTGGLGNTIYF TGCGCCAGCAGCTTGGGGTCCGGGACAGGGGGCCTAGGAAACACCATATATTTT TRBD1 TRBV5-1 . TRBJ1-3
CASSGTTGRAGTQYF TGCGCCAGCAGCGGAACGACAGGCCGGGCGGGGACCCAGTACTTC . TRBV5-1 . TRBJ2-5
CASSLAGGPSDTQYF TGCGCCAGCAGCTTGGCGGGGGGGCCTTCGGATACGCAGTATTTT TRBD2 TRBV5-1 . TRBJ2-3
CASSLAWGPNTEAFF TGCGCCAGCAGCTTGGCTTGGGGCCCAAACACTGAAGCTTTCTTT . TRBV5-1 . TRBJ1-1
CASSLERNEQYF TGTGCCAGCAGCTTAGAGAGAAACGAGCAGTACTTC . TRBV11-2 . TRBJ2-7
CAISARDRGGVGYGYTF TGTGCCATCAGCGCCCGGGACAGGGGAGGAGTAGGCTATGGCTACACCTTC TRBD1 TRBV10-3 . TRBJ1-2
CASSQGWSGGVETQYF TGCGCCAGCAGCCAAGGGTGGAGCGGGGGGGTAGAGACCCAGTACTTC TRBD2 TRBV4-3 . TRBJ2-5
CASSFLGTGELFF TGTGCCAGCAGTTTCCTCGGGACCGGGGAGCTGTTTTTT . TRBV27 . TRBJ2-2
CASSSRWGVNTEAFF TGTGCCAGCAGCTCTCGGTGGGGCGTGAACACTGAAGCTTTCTTT . TRBV5-4 . TRBJ1-1
CAISDRLENSNQPQHF TGTGCCATCAGTGACAGGCTTGAAAATAGCAATCAGCCCCAGCATTTT . TRBV10-3 . TRBJ1-5
CAISGGQQSGALHF TGTGCCATCAGTGGGGGACAGCAGTCCGGGGCCCTCCACTTT TRBD1 TRBV10-3 . TRBJ1-6
CASSSDSGGTSYNEQFF TGTGCCAGCAGTTCCGATAGCGGGGGGACCTCCTACAATGAGCAGTTCTTC TRBD2 TRBV6-2/TRBV6-3 . TRBJ2-1
CASSTRPRPTSFRDNEQFF TGTGCCAGTAGTACTCGACCAAGACCGACTAGTTTTCGCGACAATGAGCAGTTCTTC . TRBV19 . TRBJ2-1
CASSFAGGGEQFF TGTGCCAGCAGTTTTGCGGGGGGCGGTGAGCAGTTCTTC TRBD2 TRBV12-3/TRBV12-4 . TRBJ2-1
CASSQDGTGKGNTIYF TGTGCCAGCAGCCAAGACGGGACAGGAAAGGGGAACACCATATATTTT TRBD1 TRBV3-1/TRBV3-2 . TRBJ1-3
CASSPLGQGKGYEQYF TGTGCCAGTAGTCCCCTGGGGCAGGGAAAGGGCTACGAGCAGTACTTC . TRBV19 . TRBJ2-7
CASSRQTNQPQHF TGTGCCAGCAGCAGACAGACCAATCAGCCCCAGCATTTT . TRBV12-3/TRBV12-4 once TRBJ1-5
CASSSSNDRDRSSYEQYF TGTGCCAGCAGTAGTTCCAACGACAGGGATCGAAGCTCCTACGAGCAGTACTTC TRBD1 TRBV6-2/TRBV6-3 . TRBJ2-7
CASSQVLAVTNEQFF TGCGCCAGCAGCCAAGTTTTAGCGGTGACGAATGAGCAGTTCTTC . TRBV4-1 . TRBJ2-1
CASSLAGDNEQFF TGTGCCAGCAGCTTAGCAGGGGACAATGAGCAGTTCTTC . TRBV7-3 once TRBJ2-1
CASRFDRNTGELFF TGTGCCAGCAGATTCGACAGAAACACCGGGGAGCTGTTTTTT . TRBV7-2 . TRBJ2-2